This T cell receptor (beta chain) was sequenced during a study of T cell changes during pregnancy in multiple sclerosis. Clones were read by immunoSEQ multiplex PCR, and TCRdb kept only the in-frame ones, dropping some. Here the sample spans roughly 38,000 clones, around nine tenths being singletons. This CDR3 contains 14 residues. Trimming left V 7 bases short and J 3 bases short, with 15 bases between. Germline lookup yields CDR1 LNHDA and CDR2 SQIVND (reference sequence). This clone showed up just a few times. This specimen was CD4+ T cells from peripheral blood mononuclear cells, taken in the second trimester of pregnancy. This chain joins TRBV19 and TRBJ1-1, with D hard to call. The sequence was collected from a female donor in good health, enrolled as a control in a pregnancy study. The CDR3 DNA reads as TGTGCCAGTACCTCACGTCGGGAACACACTGAAGCTTTCTTT. The encoded protein is CASTSRREHTEAFF.